The 30 T cell receptor beta chains presented below share a single source sample, sequenced in a study of yellow fever vaccine responses in identical twins. In TCRdb, the RT-PCR reads were re-called with MiXCR into one record per CDR3 protein. The sample yields about 19,000 distinct CDR3 sequences, around 72% seen once. Sequenced material: T cells from blood (PBMCs), unsorted or a sorted subset (not recorded which), taken before or after yellow fever vaccination (not recorded which). These receptors were taken from a woman under 30 who received the yellow fever vaccine.

The rearrangement links TRBV11-1 to TRBJ2-5; D not certain. The CDR3 totals 13 residues. V shed 3 bases and J shed 7 bases, with 12 bases lying between them. In germline, CDR1 is SGHAT, CDR2 FQDESV (reference sequence). This CDR3 reads CASSFGNYGTQYF. In DNA, the CDR3 is TGTGCCAGCAGCTTCGGTAATTACGGGACCCAGTACTTC.

This clonotype has only one observation. The V call is TRBV7-6, the J call TRBJ1-1, with a possible D match to TRBD1 (5 bases). The V and J ends lost 8 bases and 1 base respectively, with 11 bases between them. The germline V gene has CDR1 SGHVS and CDR2 FNYEAQ. CDR3 size: 13 residues. CDR3 sequence (DNA): TGTGCCAGCGTGGGGCAGGCGAACACTGAAGCTTTCTTT. This sequence encodes CASVGQANTEAFF.

The V call is TRBV7-3, the J call TRBJ2-7, with D unresolved. The CDR3 has 15 residues. The V gene lost 2 bases and the J gene lost 0 bases, with 11 bases spanning the gap. The germline CDR1 and CDR2 sequences are SGHTA and FQGTGA. The CDR3 loop is CASSLDGRSSYEQYF. CDR3 bases: TGTGCCAGCAGCTTAGACGGACGGAGCTCCTACGAGCAGTACTTC.

V gene TRBV9 combines with J gene TRBJ2-5; D unclear. The CDR3 runs to 14 residues. Germline V gives CDR1 SGDLS, CDR2 YYNGEE. Deletions cut 0 bases from V and 5 bases from J, with 11 bases between. The CDR3 spells CASSVAPRYETQYF. As DNA, the CDR3 is TGTGCCAGCAGCGTAGCACCGCGCTACGAGACCCAGTACTTC.

The rearrangement links TRBV11-1 to TRBJ1-4; 8 bases line up with TRBD1. Germline V gene sequence: CDR1 SGHAT, CDR2 FQDESV (reference sequence). CDR3 size: 15 residues. V gave up 6 bases and J gave up 4 bases; unmatched junction bases: 7. CDR3 nucleotide sequence: TGTGCCAGCAGTTTCCAGGGGGCCGGTAATGAAAAACTGTTTTTT. It translates to CASSFQGAGNEKLFF. Variable domain in full (rest from reference TRBV11-1 and TRBJ1-4): EAEVAQSPRYKITEKSQAVAFWCDPISGHATLYWYRQILGQGPELLVQFQDESVVDDSQLPKDRFSAERLKGVDSTLKIQPAELGDSAMYLCASSFQGAGNEKLFFGSGTQLSVL.

The chain employs TRBV3-1 and TRBJ1-3; D uncertain. V dropped 0 bases and J dropped 4 bases, with 4 bases sitting between them. The CDR3 consists of 13 residues. The germline V gene has CDR1 LGHDT and CDR2 YNNKEL (reference sequence). The CDR3 coding sequence is TGTGCCAGCAGCCAAGATCCGGGAAACACCATATATTTT. It encodes CASSQDPGNTIYF.

The chain combines TRBV18 with TRBJ2-1; 7 bases match TRBD2. CDR1 is KGHSH and CDR2 is LQKENI in the germline V gene. Trimming took 5 bases from V and 5 from J; bases not matched to a gene: 6. CDR3 length: 14 amino acids. CDR3 bases: TGTGCCAGCTCAACAACCGGGACTAACAATGAGCAGTTCTTC. Its protein is CASSTTGTNNEQFF.

In its sample, this clonotype was seen a few times. The chain uses TRBV19 and TRBJ1-5; D unresolved. CDR1 is LNHDA and CDR2 is SQIVND in the germline V gene (reference sequence). The length of the CDR3 is 12 residues. V shed 2 bases and J shed 1 base, with 0 bases lying between them. For the CDR3, the DNA is TGTGCCAGTAGTATAAGCAATCAGCCCCAGCATTTT. This gives the protein CASSISNQPQHF. The variable domain in full, with the rest retrieved from reference TRBV19 and TRBJ1-5, is DGGITQSPKYLFRKEGQNVTLSCEQNLNHDAMYWYRQDPGQGLRLIYYSQIVNDFQKGDIAEGYSVSREKKESFPLTVTSAQKNPTAFYLCASSISNQPQHFGDGTRLSIL.

V usage is TRBV9 and J usage is TRBJ2-1, with TRBD2 matching 10 bases. CDR3 length equals 15 residues. V shed 0 bases and J 8 bases; nucleotides not matched to a gene: 5. Per germline, CDR1 SGDLS and CDR2 YYNGEE. CDR3 in amino acids: CASSVASGRADEQFF. Here the CDR3 DNA reads TGTGCCAGCAGCGTAGCGAGCGGGAGGGCTGATGAGCAGTTCTTC. The whole variable domain, remainder taken from reference TRBV9 and TRBJ2-1, is DSGVTQTPKHLITATGQRVTLRCSPRSGDLSVYWYQQSLDQGLQFLIQYYNGEERAKGNILERFSAQQFPDLHSELNLSSLELGDSALYFCASSVASGRADEQFFGPGTRLTVL.

This clonotype was seen a handful of times. The genes are TRBV29-1 and TRBJ2-1; 10 bases match TRBD2. The CDR3 is made up of 13 amino acids. After removal of 4 bases from V and 8 bases from J, the junction contained 5 bases not matched to a gene. In germline, CDR1 is SQVTM, CDR2 ANQGSEA. Here the CDR3 reads CSVGLAGVDEQFF. The CDR3 DNA reads TGCAGCGTTGGTCTAGCGGGGGTCGATGAGCAGTTCTTC.

The chain couples TRBV7-3 to TRBJ2-3, with 11 bases fitting TRBD2. From germline, CDR1 is SGHTA and CDR2 FQGTGA. This CDR3 has 16 amino acids. J was trimmed by 0 bases and V by 1 base; bases with no gene match: 0. The CDR3 spells CASSLRTSGSTDTQYF. The DNA of the CDR3 is TGTGCCAGCAGCTTAAGGACTAGCGGGAGCACAGATACGCAGTATTTT.

The V call is TRBV18, the J call TRBJ1-1; D ambiguous. Germline CDR1 is KGHSH and CDR2 is LQKENI. The ends were cut back, 2 bases at V and 1 base at J, with 8 bases in the middle. The CDR3 covers 14 residues. For the CDR3, the DNA is TGTGCCAGCTCACCATCGGCAGAGAACACTGAAGCTTTCTTT. It is translated as CASSPSAENTEAFF.

V usage is TRBV7-6 and J usage is TRBJ1-6, with a possible D match to TRBD1 (5 bases). Per germline, CDR1 SGHVS and CDR2 FNYEAQ. The V end was cut by 3 bases, the J end by 7 bases, with 7 bases between. The CDR3 consists of 13 residues. The CDR3 spells CASSFDRNSPLHF. The DNA for the CDR3 is TGTGCCAGCAGCTTCGACAGAAATTCACCCCTCCACTTT.

The J gene is TRBJ1-2, the V gene TRBV6-1; maybe TRBD1 (6 bases). V was cut by 7 bases and J by 4 bases, with 19 bases left in between. CDR3 length equals 15 residues. Looked up from germline, CDR1 is MNHNS and CDR2 is SASEGT. The CDR3 coding sequence is TGTGCCAGCAAAACACAACAGGGCGGAGGCTATGGCTACACCTTC. The encoded protein is CASKTQQGGGYGYTF.

The chain couples TRBV3-1 to TRBJ2-2; 8 bases fit TRBD1. The CDR3 consists of 17 residues. The V segment lost 5 bases and the J segment 2 bases; nucleotides outside the gene matches: 10. Germline CDR1 and CDR2: LGHDT and YNNKEL (reference sequence). CDR3 sequence: CASSNEIGTGNTGELFF. As DNA, the CDR3 is TGTGCCAGCAGCAATGAGATCGGGACAGGCAACACCGGGGAGCTGTTTTTT.

The chain joins TRBV29-1 to TRBJ1-1; 9 bases fit TRBD1. The germline V gene encodes CDR1 SQVTM and CDR2 ANQGSEA. The CDR3 has 13 amino acids. The junction had 7 bases not matched to a gene; V was cut back by 7 bases and J by 4 bases. The CDR3 reads CSGGQGKGTEAFF. For the CDR3, the DNA is TGCAGCGGCGGACAGGGGAAGGGCACTGAAGCTTTCTTT.

V is TRBV28 and J is TRBJ1-4; unclear D gene. The germline gives CDR1 MDHEN, CDR2 SYDVKM. This CDR3 comprises 13 residues. Trimming took off 4 bases at V and 13 bases at J, with 16 bases between the two ends. The DNA of the CDR3 is TGTGCCAGCAGTTACTCGGGCTCCCGGGCACTGTTTTTT. Protein product: CASSYSGSRALFF.

DNA for the CDR3: TGTGCCACCAGCAGAGGATTTAGCACAGATACGCAGTATTTT. Translating gives CATSRGFSTDTQYF. This sequence joins TRBV15 and TRBJ2-3; no definite D call. Germline V gene data show CDR1 as LNHNV and CDR2 as YYDKDF (reference sequence). The V gene lost 1 base and the J gene lost 0 bases, with 5 bases spanning the gap. The CDR3 totals 14 residues.

The genes are TRBV28 and TRBJ1-1, with a tentative D call TRBD1 (6 bases). This CDR3 comprises 13 residues. In germline, CDR1 is MDHEN, CDR2 SYDVKM. Trimming shortened V by 3 bases and J by 4 bases, and 9 bases separated the two germline ends. The CDR3 reads CASSFRGGTEAFF. The CDR3 nucleotides are TGTGCCAGCAGTTTTAGAGGGGGCACTGAAGCTTTCTTT.

The CDR3 reads CASSLDLAISGNHNEQFF. CDR3 coding DNA: TGTGCCAGCAGCTTAGATCTGGCGATTAGCGGGAACCACAATGAGCAGTTCTTC. The gene calls are TRBV11-2 and TRBJ2-1; TRBD2 aligns across 8 bases. V shed 0 bases, J shed 5 bases, and the junction held 12 bases outside the gene matches. Per germline, CDR1 SGHAT and CDR2 FQNNGV. The CDR3 length is 18 residues.

This clonotype was observed once. The chain has TRBV7-3 and TRBJ2-1, with 8 bases identical to TRBD1. Trimming removed 1 base from V and 7 bases from J; junction bases left unmatched: 3. The V gene's germline CDR1 is SGHTA and CDR2 FQGTGA. The CDR3 has 14 residues. This CDR3 reads CASSLITGGNEQFF. CDR3 coding DNA: TGTGCCAGCAGCTTAATTACAGGGGGTAATGAGCAGTTCTTC.

CDR3 sequence (DNA): TGCAGCGTTGTTTTTTTAGCCTACAATGAGCAGTTCTTC. Its protein is CSVVFLAYNEQFF. The V gene is TRBV29-1, the J gene TRBJ2-1; D gene unclear. Germline V gives CDR1 SQVTM, CDR2 ANQGSEA. CDR3 length: 13 amino acids. V was trimmed by 4 bases and J by 2 bases, leaving 9 bases between them.

The chain is built from TRBV7-9 and TRBJ2-7; D may be TRBD1 (5 bases). Trimming pared 6 bases from V and 0 bases from J, leaving 12 bases between. The CDR3 totals 14 residues. Germline V lookup: CDR1 SEHNR, CDR2 FQNEAQ (reference sequence). The CDR3 DNA reads TGTGCCAGCAGTCCCAGGACACACTCCTACGAGCAGTACTTC. This sequence encodes CASSPRTHSYEQYF.

The chain has TRBV2 and TRBJ2-4; D is unresolved. From germline, CDR1 is SNHLY and CDR2 FYNNEI. Trimming took off 6 bases at V and 0 bases at J, with 15 bases between the two ends. The length of the CDR3 is 16 residues. CDR3 in amino acids: CASRGLPILAKNIQYF. Here the CDR3 DNA reads TGTGCCAGCAGAGGATTACCGATCCTAGCCAAAAACATTCAGTACTTC.

CDR3 bases: TGCAGCGCCCGGGCGGGGAGCTACGAGCAGTACTTC. Translation: CSARAGSYEQYF. The chain couples TRBV29-1 to TRBJ2-7, with a possible D match to TRBD2 (6 bases). Germline V gives CDR1 SQVTM, CDR2 ANQGSEA. The CDR3 has 12 amino acids. The V gene lost 7 bases and the J gene lost 3 bases, with 13 bases spanning the gap.

This clonotype was detected once. The chain is built from TRBV5-1 and TRBJ1-3; D is undetermined. Per germline, CDR1 SGHRS and CDR2 YFSETQ. The CDR3 spans 18 residues. The ends were cut back, 0 bases at V and 0 bases at J, with 16 bases in the middle. The CDR3 bases are TGCGCCAGCAGCTTGGCCTTAGTCGGGCCGACCTCTGGAAACACCATATATTTT. Translating it yields CASSLALVGPTSGNTIYF.

The chain is built from TRBV29-1 and TRBJ1-5; 7 bases agree with TRBD1. The CDR3 length is 13 residues. Germline-derived CDR1 and CDR2 are SQVTM and ANQGSEA. The J segment lost 3 bases and the V segment lost 6 bases, leaving 5 bases of the junction unmatched. This chain's CDR3 is CSVKTGFNQPQHF. CDR3 in DNA: TGCAGCGTAAAGACAGGGTTCAATCAGCCCCAGCATTTT. Combining the CDR3 with reference TRBV29-1 and TRBJ1-5 gives the whole variable domain SAVISQKPSRDICQRGTSLTIQCQVDSQVTMMFWYRQQPGQSLTLIATANQGSEATYESGFVIDKFPISRPNLTFSTLTVSNMSPEDSSIYLCSVKTGFNQPQHFGDGTRLSIL.

The rearrangement links TRBV2 to TRBJ2-1, with D unresolved. Germline CDR1 is SNHLY and CDR2 is FYNNEI. Trimming removed 3 bases at V and 9 bases at J, with 9 bases between. The CDR3 is 12 amino acids. CDR3 DNA sequence: TGTGCCAGCAGTGATGGCCCGGGTGAGCAGTTCTTC. Its protein product is CASSDGPGEQFF.

The V call is TRBV2, the J call TRBJ2-1, with D maybe TRBD1 (6 bases). Trimming removed 9 bases at V and 7 bases at J, with 13 bases between. This CDR3 region has 12 residues. Germline V gene lookup returns CDR1 SNHLY and CDR2 FYNNEI. The CDR3 DNA reads TGTGCCAGAACGGGGACAATTAATGAGCAGTTCTTC. Amino acid sequence: CARTGTINEQFF. The full variable domain, its missing parts supplied by reference TRBV2 and TRBJ2-1, is EPEVTQTPSHQVTQMGQEVILRCVPISNHLYFYWYRQILGQKVEFLVSFYNNEISEKSEIFDDQFSVERPDGSNFTLKIRSTKLEDSAMYFCARTGTINEQFFGPGTRLTVL.

This clonotype was seen a handful of times. J is TRBJ2-1 and V is TRBV7-3; D call uncertain. Germline CDR1 SGHTA, CDR2 FQGTGA. The V end was cut by 1 base, the J end by 5 bases, with 9 bases between. This CDR3 is 14 amino acids long. The CDR3 DNA follows: TGTGCCAGCAGCTTAAACCCCAAAAACAATGAGCAGTTCTTC. This sequence encodes CASSLNPKNNEQFF.